One sample yielded the 11 T cell receptor beta chains listed below, sequenced in a study of T cell repertoires in cytomegalovirus infection. Using its own MiXCR run on the reads, TCRdb lists one record per CDR3 protein. This table has approximately 1,000,000 distinct CDR3 sequences, around 32% appearing once. These receptors have no identified antigens. The sequenced sample was cultured CD8+ T cells from PBMCs, obtained from culture after CMV antigen stimulation. These receptors were obtained from a human donor in good health (CMV status not recorded). Some clones in this sample may be carry-over from other donors' samples.

With respect to this clonotype: It may be a read error: a sequence one base away is much more abundant. The chain carries TRBV7-8 and TRBJ1-1, with D perhaps matching TRBD1 (6 bases). The CDR3 runs 15 residues. Germline CDR1 and CDR2: SGHVS and FQNEAQ. Here the CDR3 DNA reads TGTGCCAGCAACTTACGTCTGGGGGCGGACACTGAAGCTTTCTTT. Translating gives CASNLRLGADTEAFF.

This clonotype was counted at least ten times. The gene calls are TRBV7-4 and TRBJ2-7; D unclear. This CDR3 is 16 amino acids long. Trimming stripped 4 bases from V and 4 bases from J, with 20 bases between. Germline V gene data show CDR1 as SGHVT and CDR2 as SQSDAQ. The chain's CDR3 is CASSSPSTPHDYEQYV. The CDR3 DNA is TGTGCCAGCAGCTCCCCGTCTACCCCCCATGATTACGAGCAGTACGTC.

This clonotype was detected ten times or more. The chain joins TRBV7-6 to TRBJ1-3, with no clear D. Germline V gives CDR1 SGHVS, CDR2 FNYEAQ. The CDR3 consists of 17 residues. The V gene lost 2 bases and the J gene lost 3 bases, with 17 bases spanning the gap. CDR3 bases: TGTGCCAGCAGCTTATATGGACGAGACTCTTTTGGAAACACCATATATTTT. Translation gives CASSLYGRDSFGNTIYF.

This clonotype was detected a few times. The chain carries TRBV6-6 and TRBJ2-5; possible D gene TRBD1, 7 bases. V was trimmed by 6 bases and J by 5 bases, leaving 16 bases between them. Germline values: CDR1 MNHNY, CDR2 SVGAGI (reference sequence). The CDR3 sequence is 14 residues long. CDR3 amino acids: CASSSTGDWETQYF. For the CDR3, the DNA is TGTGCCAGCAGCTCCACAGGGGACTGGGAGACCCAGTACTTC.

The table lists this clonotype with a count of one. The genes are TRBV27 and TRBJ2-1; 9 positions agree with TRBD2. The CDR3 is 15 residues long. V was clipped by 3 bases and J by 5 bases; unmatched bases: 5. Germline assignment: CDR1 MNHEY and CDR2 SMNVEV (reference sequence). The CDR3 sequence is CASSFGLAINNEQFF. Here the CDR3 DNA reads TGTGCCAGCAGTTTCGGACTAGCGATAAACAATGAGCAGTTCTTC.

This clonotype came up once. The CDR3 sequence: CASRGSSDRGNTIYF. CDR3 in DNA: TGCGCCAGCAGGGGCTCTTCGGACCGTGGAAACACCATATATTTT. The rearrangement links TRBV10-2 to TRBJ1-3; D is unresolved. From germline, CDR1 is WSHSY and CDR2 SAAADI. The CDR3 has 15 amino acids. V was clipped by 6 bases and J by 3 bases, with 15 bases between them.

The chain has TRBV4-2 and TRBJ1-3; D gene uncertain. This CDR3 contains 14 residues. The V and J ends lost 1 base and 3 bases respectively, with 7 bases between them. In germline, CDR1 is LGHNA, CDR2 YNFKEQ. CDR3 amino acids: CASSQGAVGNTIYF. The CDR3 DNA reads as TGTGCCAGCAGCCAAGGGGCGGTTGGAAACACCATATATTTT.

This clonotype was counted a few times. The rearrangement joins TRBV4-1 to TRBJ2-5; 11 bases fit TRBD2. Germline V gene data show CDR1 as MGHRA and CDR2 as YSYEKL. After removal of 1 base from V and 2 bases from J, the junction contained 6 bases not matched to a gene. This CDR3 has 17 residues. The CDR3 coding sequence is TGCGCCAGCAGCCAAGTTCCGGGACTAGCGGATCAAGAGACCCAGTACTTC. It is translated as CASSQVPGLADQETQYF.

A few counts support this clonotype. This chain connects TRBV7-6 to TRBJ1-2; D gene ambiguous. Per germline, CDR1 SGHVS and CDR2 FNYEAQ. Trimming left V 4 bases short and J 8 bases short, with 11 bases between. The CDR3 is 12 residues long. The CDR3 loop reads CASSSREVGYTF. In DNA form, the CDR3 reads TGTGCCAGCAGCTCGCGGGAAGTAGGCTACACCTTC. The whole variable domain, filled in from reference TRBV7-6 and TRBJ1-2, reads GAGVSQSPRYKVTKRGQDVALRCDPISGHVSLYWYRQALGQGPEFLTYFNYEAQQDKSGLPNDRFSAERPEGSISTLTIQRTEQRDSAMYRCASSSREVGYTFGSGTRLTVV.

The V gene is TRBV6-2 or TRBV6-3, the J gene TRBJ1-2; 7 nucleotides line up with TRBD1. This CDR3 is built from 16 residues. The germline CDR1 and CDR2 sequences are MNHEY and SVGEGT. With V trimmed by 4 bases and J by 0 bases, 8 bases remained unmatched. CDR3 sequence: CASSSFGQDPNYGYTF. The CDR3, as DNA: TGTGCCAGCAGTTCCTTCGGACAGGATCCTAACTATGGCTACACCTTC.

As to this clonotype: Being one base from a much bigger clone, this may be a read error. The rearrangement joins TRBV7-2 to TRBJ2-7, with D unclear. This CDR3 is built from 14 residues. CDR1 SGHTA and CDR2 FQGNSA come from the germline V gene. CDR3 loop: CANSPVHTSYEQYF. DNA for the CDR3: TGTGCCAACAGCCCAGTCCACACCTCCTACGAGCAGTACTTC. The variable domain in full, completed from reference TRBV7-2 and TRBJ2-7, reads GAGVSQSPSNKVTEKGKDVELRCDPISGHTALYWYRQSLGQGLEFLIYFQGNSAPDKSGLPSDRFSAERTGGSVSTLTIQRTQQEDSAVYLCANSPVHTSYEQYFGPGTRLTVT.